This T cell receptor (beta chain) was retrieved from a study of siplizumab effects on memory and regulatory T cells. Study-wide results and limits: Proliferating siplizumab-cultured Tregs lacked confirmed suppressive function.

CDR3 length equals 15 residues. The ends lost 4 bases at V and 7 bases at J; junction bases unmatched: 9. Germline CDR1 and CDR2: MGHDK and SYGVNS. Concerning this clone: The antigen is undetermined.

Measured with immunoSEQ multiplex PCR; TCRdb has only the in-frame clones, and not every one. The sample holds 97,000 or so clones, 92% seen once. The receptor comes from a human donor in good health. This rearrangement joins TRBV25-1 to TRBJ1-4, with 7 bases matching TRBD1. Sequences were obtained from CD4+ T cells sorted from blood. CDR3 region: CASSALQGYGEKLFF. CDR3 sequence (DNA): TGTGCCAGCAGTGCACTACAGGGGTATGGTGAAAAACTGTTTTTT.